This is a list of T cell receptor beta chains from one sample in a study of follicular helper T cells after annual influenza vaccination. Clones were sequenced by immunoSEQ multiplex PCR, and TCRdb holds only the in-frame ones, with some missing. The repertoire holds about 9,800 clones, with roughly 80% as singletons. This sample comprised CXCR5- memory CD4+ T cells sorted from blood, obtained 7 days after influenza vaccination. All receptors come from an adult who received the influenza vaccine. CDR3s leave out the opening cysteine and the closing phenylalanine or tryptophan.

V	J	CDR3
TRBV4-3	TRBJ2-2	ASSQSGELF
TRBV10-2	TRBJ2-2	ASGEGHVRTGELF
TRBV5-1	TRBJ1-1	ASSFNILNTEAF
TRBV7-9	TRBJ1-1	ASTPTELNTEAF
TRBV7-8	TRBJ2-1	ASSSTSGISREQF
TRBV7-9	TRBJ1-1	ASSTGTGVMNTEAF
TRBV7-2	TRBJ2-3	ASSWGLAADTQY
TRBV27	TRBJ1-1	ASSLVGRRTEAF
TRBV6-1	TRBJ1-4	ASSSDRGFYEKLF
TRBV19	TRBJ2-5	ASSRLWRPQETQY
TRBV14	TRBJ2-2	ASSPQVVNTGELF
TRBV4-3	TRBJ2-7	ASSQDGDRDYEQY
TRBV7-2	TRBJ1-1	ASSLAGGLGTEAF
TRBV11-3	TRBJ1-1	ASSLDTEAF
TRBV6-1	TRBJ1-2	ASSGGGRDSYDYGYT
TRBV28	TRBJ1-4	ASSSTGQEGEKLF
TRBV6-1	TRBJ2-2	ASSLDREYYGELF